This T cell receptor beta chain was observed in a study of CD8 T cells in ankylosing spondylitis. Study outcomes and limitations: Disease-linked clones reportedly concentrated significantly in matched ankylosing spondylitis synovial fluid. One TCR beta motif, made up of roughly 8 highly homologous variants, appeared characteristic of ankylosing spondylitis blood. Clones linked to the disease showed a CD8+ phenotype. They occurred at relatively low frequencies in peripheral blood.

For this clonotype: The target antigen is unknown.

Scientists made TCR beta libraries using quantitative 5'-RACE with molecular barcodes. TCRdb itself ran the 5' RACE reads through MiXCR, one entry per CDR3 protein. The sample lists 750,000 to 850,000 distinct CDR3 sequences, about 11% seen once, with approximately 0.46% in the top ten. V was clipped by 0 bases and J by 0 bases, with 13 bases between them. This CDR3 has 16 residues. Germline assignment: CDR1 SGDLS and CDR2 YYNGEE. This TCR was recovered from a male donor with ankylosing spondylitis. The rearrangement uses TRBV9 and TRBJ2-7; weak D call: TRBD2 (6 bases). Sequencing was done on a sample of blood, either unsorted or a sorted T cell fraction (not recorded which). Written as DNA, the CDR3 is TGTGCCAGCAGCGTAGACCCAGGGACTGACTCCTACGAGCAGTACTTC. It codes for CASSVDPGTDSYEQYF.